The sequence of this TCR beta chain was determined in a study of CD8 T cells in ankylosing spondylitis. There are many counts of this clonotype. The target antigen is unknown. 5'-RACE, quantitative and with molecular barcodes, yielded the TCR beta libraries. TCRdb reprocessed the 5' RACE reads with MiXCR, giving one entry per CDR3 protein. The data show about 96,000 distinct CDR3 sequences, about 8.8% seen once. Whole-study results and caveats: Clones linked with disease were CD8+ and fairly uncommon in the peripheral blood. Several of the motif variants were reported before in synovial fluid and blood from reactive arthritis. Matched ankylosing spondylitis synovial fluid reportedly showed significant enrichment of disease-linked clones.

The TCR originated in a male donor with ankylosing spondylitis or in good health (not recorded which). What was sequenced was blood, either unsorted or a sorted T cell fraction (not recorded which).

The CDR3 DNA follows: TGTGCCAGCAGTTTAACACCGGAGCTCTATGGCTACACCTTC. This translates into CASSLTPELYGYTF. The gene calls are TRBV12-3 or TRBV12-4 and TRBJ1-2; D call uncertain. Trimming took 2 bases from V and 4 from J, leaving 11 bases between them. CDR3 length: 14 amino acids.